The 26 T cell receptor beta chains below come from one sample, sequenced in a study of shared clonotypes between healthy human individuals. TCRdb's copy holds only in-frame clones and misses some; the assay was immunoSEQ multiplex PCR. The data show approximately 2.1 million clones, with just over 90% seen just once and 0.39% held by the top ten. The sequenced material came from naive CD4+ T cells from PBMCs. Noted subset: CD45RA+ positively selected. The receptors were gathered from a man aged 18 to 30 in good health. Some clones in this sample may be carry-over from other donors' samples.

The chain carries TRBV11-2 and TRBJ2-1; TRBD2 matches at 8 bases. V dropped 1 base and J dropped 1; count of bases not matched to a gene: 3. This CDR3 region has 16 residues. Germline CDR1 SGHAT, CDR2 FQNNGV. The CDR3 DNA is TGTGCCAGCAGCTTAGTAGCGGGGCCTTCCTACAATGAGCAGTTCTTC. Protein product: CASSLVAGPSYNEQFF. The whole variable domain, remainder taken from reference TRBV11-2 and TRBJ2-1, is EAGVAQSPRYKIIEKRQSVAFWCNPISGHATLYWYQQILGQGPKLLIQFQNNGVVDDSQLPKDRFSAERLKGVDSTLKIQPAKLEDSAVYLCASSLVAGPSYNEQFFGPGTRLTVL.

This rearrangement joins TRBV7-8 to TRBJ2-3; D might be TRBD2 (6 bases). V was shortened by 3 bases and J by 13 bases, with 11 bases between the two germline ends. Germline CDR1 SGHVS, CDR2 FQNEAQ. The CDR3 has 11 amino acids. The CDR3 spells CASSLGGAEYF. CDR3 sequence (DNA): TGTGCCAGCAGCTTGGGGGGAGCGGAGTATTTT.

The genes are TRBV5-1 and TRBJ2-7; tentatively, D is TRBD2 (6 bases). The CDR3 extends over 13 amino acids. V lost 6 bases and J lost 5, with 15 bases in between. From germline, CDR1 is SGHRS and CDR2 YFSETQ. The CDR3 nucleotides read TGCGCCAGCAACCGGACGCCGGGGGACGAGCAGTACTTC. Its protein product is CASNRTPGDEQYF. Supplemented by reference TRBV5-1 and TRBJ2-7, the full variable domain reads KAGVTQTPRYLIKTRGQQVTLSCSPISGHRSVSWYQQTPGQGLQFLFEYFSETQRNKGNFPGRFSGRQFSNSRSEMNVSTLELGDSALYLCASNRTPGDEQYFGPGTRLTVT.

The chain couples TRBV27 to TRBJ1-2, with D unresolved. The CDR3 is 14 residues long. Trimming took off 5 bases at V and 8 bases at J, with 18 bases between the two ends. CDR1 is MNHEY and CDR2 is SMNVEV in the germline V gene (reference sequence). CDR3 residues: CASSPARRLPGYTF. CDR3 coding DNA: TGTGCCAGCAGTCCGGCAAGACGGCTGCCGGGCTACACCTTC.

The CDR3 region has the DNA TGTGCCAGCAGCACGACTAGACAAGAGACCCAGTACTTC. This translates into CASSTTRQETQYF. The V and J genes are TRBV11-1 and TRBJ2-5, with a weak D call TRBD2 (6 bases). This CDR3 is 13 amino acids long. Trimming cost V 5 bases and J 2 bases, with 9 bases left between them. Germline values: CDR1 SGHAT, CDR2 FQDESV (reference sequence).

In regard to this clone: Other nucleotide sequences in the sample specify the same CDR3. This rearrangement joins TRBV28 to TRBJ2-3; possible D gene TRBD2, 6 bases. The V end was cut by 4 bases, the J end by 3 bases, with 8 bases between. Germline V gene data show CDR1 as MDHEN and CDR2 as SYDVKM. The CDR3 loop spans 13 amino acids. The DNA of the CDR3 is TGTGCCAGCAGTTACGGGGGAACAGATACGCAGTATTTT. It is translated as CASSYGGTDTQYF.

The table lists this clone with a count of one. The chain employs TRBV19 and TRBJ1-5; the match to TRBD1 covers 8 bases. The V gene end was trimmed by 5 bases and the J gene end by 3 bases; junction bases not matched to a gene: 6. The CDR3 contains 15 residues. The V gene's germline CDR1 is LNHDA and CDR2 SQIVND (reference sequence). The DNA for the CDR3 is TGTGCCAGTAGTTCCAGGGGGCGCGACAATCAGCCCCAGCATTTT. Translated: CASSSRGRDNQPQHF. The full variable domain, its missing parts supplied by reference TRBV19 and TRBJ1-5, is DGGITQSPKYLFRKEGQNVTLSCEQNLNHDAMYWYRQDPGQGLRLIYYSQIVNDFQKGDIAEGYSVSREKKESFPLTVTSAQKNPTAFYLCASSSRGRDNQPQHFGDGTRLSIL.

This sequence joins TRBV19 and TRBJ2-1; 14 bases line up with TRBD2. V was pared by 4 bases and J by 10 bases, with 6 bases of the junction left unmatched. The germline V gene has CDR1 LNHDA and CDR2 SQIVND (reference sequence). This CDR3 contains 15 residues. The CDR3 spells CASSTGTSGSREQFF. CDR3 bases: TGTGCCAGTAGTACCGGGACTAGCGGGAGTCGGGAGCAGTTCTTC.

For the CDR3, the DNA is TGTGCCAGCAGCTTCCCGGCAGCGGGGTTCACAGATACGCAGTATTTT. This translates into CASSFPAAGFTDTQYF. The V gene is TRBV7-2, the J gene TRBJ2-3; 7 nucleotides align to TRBD2. The CDR3 is made up of 16 amino acids. From germline, CDR1 is SGHTA and CDR2 FQGNSA. The trim removed 3 bases at V and 2 bases at J, leaving 8 bases unmatched.

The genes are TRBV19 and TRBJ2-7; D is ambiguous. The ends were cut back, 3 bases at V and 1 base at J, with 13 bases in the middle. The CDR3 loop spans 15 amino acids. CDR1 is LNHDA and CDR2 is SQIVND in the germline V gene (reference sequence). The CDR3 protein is CASSMGRIRSYEQYF. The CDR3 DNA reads TGTGCCAGTAGTATGGGCAGGATAAGATCCTACGAGCAGTACTTC.

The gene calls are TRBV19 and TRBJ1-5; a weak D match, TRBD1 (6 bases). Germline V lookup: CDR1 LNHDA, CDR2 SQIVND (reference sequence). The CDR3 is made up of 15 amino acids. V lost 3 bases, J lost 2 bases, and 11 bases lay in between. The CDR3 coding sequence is TGTGCCAGTAGTATTCTTAGGGGGGGCAATCAGCCCCAGCATTTT. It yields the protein CASSILRGGNQPQHF.

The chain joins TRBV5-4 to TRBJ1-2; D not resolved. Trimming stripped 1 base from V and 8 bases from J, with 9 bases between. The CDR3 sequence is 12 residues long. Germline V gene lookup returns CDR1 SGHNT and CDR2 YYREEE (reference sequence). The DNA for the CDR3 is TGTGCCAGCAGCTTGCCGCTCGGGGGCTACACCTTC. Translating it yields CASSLPLGGYTF.

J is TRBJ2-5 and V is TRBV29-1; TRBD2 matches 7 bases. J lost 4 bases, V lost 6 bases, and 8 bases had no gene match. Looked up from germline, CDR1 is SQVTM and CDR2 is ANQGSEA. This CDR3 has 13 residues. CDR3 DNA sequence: TGCAGCGTCGAATTAGCGGGCGCAGAGACCCAGTACTTC. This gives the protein CSVELAGAETQYF.

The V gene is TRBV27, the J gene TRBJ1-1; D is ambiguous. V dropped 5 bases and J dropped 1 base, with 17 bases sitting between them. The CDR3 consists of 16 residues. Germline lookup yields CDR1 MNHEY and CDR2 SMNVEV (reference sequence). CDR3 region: CASSTLTSGWNTEAFF. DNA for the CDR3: TGTGCCAGCAGTACCCTGACTTCGGGCTGGAACACTGAAGCTTTCTTT.

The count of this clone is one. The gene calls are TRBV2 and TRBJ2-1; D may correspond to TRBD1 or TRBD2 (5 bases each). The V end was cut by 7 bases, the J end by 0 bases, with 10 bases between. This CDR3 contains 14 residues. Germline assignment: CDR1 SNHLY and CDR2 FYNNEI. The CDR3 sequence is CASKGRSSYNEQFF. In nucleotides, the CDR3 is TGTGCCAGCAAGGGGAGAAGCTCCTACAATGAGCAGTTCTTC.

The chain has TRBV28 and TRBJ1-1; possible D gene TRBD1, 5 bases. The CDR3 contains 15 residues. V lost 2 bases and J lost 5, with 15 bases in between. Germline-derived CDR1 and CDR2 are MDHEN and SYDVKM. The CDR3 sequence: CASSLVGAVGTEAFF. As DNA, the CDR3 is TGTGCCAGCAGTTTAGTAGGGGCTGTGGGAACTGAAGCTTTCTTT.

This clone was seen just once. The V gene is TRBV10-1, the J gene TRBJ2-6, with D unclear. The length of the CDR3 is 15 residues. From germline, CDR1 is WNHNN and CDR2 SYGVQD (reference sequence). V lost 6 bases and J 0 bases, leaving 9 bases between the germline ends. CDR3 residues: CASRETSSGANVLTF. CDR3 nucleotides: TGCGCCAGCAGGGAAACCAGCTCTGGGGCCAACGTCCTGACTTTC.

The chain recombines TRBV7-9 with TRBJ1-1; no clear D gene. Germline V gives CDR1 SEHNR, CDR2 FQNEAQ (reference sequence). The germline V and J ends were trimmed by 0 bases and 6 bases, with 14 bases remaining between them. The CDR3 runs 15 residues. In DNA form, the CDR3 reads TGTGCCAGCAGCTTAGCGTCAGACTATAGATCTGAAGCTTTCTTT. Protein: CASSLASDYRSEAFF.

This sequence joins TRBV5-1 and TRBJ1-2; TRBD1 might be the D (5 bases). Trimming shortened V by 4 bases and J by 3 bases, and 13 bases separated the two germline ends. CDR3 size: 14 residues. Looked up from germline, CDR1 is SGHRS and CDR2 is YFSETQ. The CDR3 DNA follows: TGCGCCAGCAGCCGGGACGGGGGTGACTATGGCTACACCTTC. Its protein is CASSRDGGDYGYTF.

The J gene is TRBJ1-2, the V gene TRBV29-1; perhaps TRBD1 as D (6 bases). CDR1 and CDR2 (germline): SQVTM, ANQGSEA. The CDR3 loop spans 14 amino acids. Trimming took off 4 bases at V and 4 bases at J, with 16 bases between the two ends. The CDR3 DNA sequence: TGCAGCGTTGCCTCCCGGATAGGGGGCTATGGCTACACCTTC. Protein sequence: CSVASRIGGYGYTF.

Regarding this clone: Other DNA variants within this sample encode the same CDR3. CDR3 sequence reads: CASSLAAGPNTEAFF. The DNA for the CDR3 is TGCGCCAGCAGCTTGGCGGCAGGCCCGAACACTGAAGCTTTCTTT. The chain has TRBV5-1 and TRBJ1-1; no definite D call. Trimming pared 0 bases from V and 1 base from J, leaving 10 bases between. The CDR3 runs to 15 residues. Looked up from germline, CDR1 is SGHRS and CDR2 is YFSETQ.

As DNA, the CDR3 is TGTGCCAGCAGCCGCGCTAGCGGGAGGGCCTACGAGCAGTACTTC. The encoded protein is CASSRASGRAYEQYF. J is TRBJ2-7 and V is TRBV7-9; 12 positions match TRBD2. Trimming removed 5 bases from V and 2 bases from J; junction bases left unmatched: 4. The CDR3 covers 15 residues. The germline gives CDR1 SEHNR, CDR2 FQNEAQ (reference sequence).

CDR3 protein: CASSVVLETEQFF. The CDR3, as DNA: TGTGCCAGCAGCGTAGTGTTAGAAACTGAGCAGTTCTTC. The rearrangement joins TRBV9 to TRBJ2-1; D is undetermined. The CDR3 covers 13 residues. Trimming pared 0 bases from V and 9 bases from J, leaving 10 bases between. Germline CDR1 is SGDLS and CDR2 is YYNGEE.

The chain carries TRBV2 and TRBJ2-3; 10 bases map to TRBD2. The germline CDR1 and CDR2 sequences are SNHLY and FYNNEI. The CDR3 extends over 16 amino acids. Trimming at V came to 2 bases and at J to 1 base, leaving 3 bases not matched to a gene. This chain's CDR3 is CASSERTSGGTDTQYF. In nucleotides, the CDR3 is TGTGCCAGCAGTGAACGTACTAGCGGGGGCACAGATACGCAGTATTTT. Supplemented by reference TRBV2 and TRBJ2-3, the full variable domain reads EPEVTQTPSHQVTQMGQEVILRCVPISNHLYFYWYRQILGQKVEFLVSFYNNEISEKSEIFDDQFSVERPDGSNFTLKIRSTKLEDSAMYFCASSERTSGGTDTQYFGPGTRLTVL.

In DNA form, the CDR3 reads TGTGCCAGCAGTGAAGCCGGGACTAGCGGCCTTCTAGCCAAAAACATTCAGTACTTC. Residues: CASSEAGTSGLLAKNIQYF. The V and J genes are TRBV6-1 and TRBJ2-4, with TRBD2 identical over 11 bases. J lost 0 bases, V lost 0 bases, and 7 bases had no gene match. The CDR3 totals 19 residues. The germline V gene encodes CDR1 MNHNS and CDR2 SASEGT.

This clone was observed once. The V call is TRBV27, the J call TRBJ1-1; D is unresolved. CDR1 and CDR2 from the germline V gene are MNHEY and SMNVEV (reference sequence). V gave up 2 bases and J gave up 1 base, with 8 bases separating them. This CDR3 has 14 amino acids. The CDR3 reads CASSLILGNTEAFF. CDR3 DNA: TGTGCCAGCAGTTTAATATTAGGGAACACTGAAGCTTTCTTT.